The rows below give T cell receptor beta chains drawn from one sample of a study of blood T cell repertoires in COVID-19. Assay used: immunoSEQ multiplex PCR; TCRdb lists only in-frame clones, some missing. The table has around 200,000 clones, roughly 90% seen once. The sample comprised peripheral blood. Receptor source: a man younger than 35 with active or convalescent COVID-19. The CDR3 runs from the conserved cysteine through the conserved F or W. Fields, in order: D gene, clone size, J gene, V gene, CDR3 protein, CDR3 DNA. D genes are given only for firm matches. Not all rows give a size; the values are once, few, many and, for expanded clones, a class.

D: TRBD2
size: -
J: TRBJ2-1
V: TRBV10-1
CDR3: CASSVGLAGYRTLGNEQFF
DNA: TGCGCCAGCAGTGTCGGGCTAGCGGGATACCGGACGCTGGGCAATGAGCAGTTCTTC

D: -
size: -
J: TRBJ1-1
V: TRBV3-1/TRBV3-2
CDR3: CASSRGGKSEAFF
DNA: TGTGCCAGCAGCCGGGGGGGGAAGTCTGAAGCTTTCTTT

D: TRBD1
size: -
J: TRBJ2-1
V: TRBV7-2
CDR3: CASSLIGTGYNEQFF
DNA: TGTGCCAGCAGCCTGATAGGGACAGGGTACAATGAGCAGTTCTTC

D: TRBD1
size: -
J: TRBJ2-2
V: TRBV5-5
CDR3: CASSLADRVRTGELFF
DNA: TGTGCCAGCAGCTTGGCTGACAGGGTGCGAACCGGGGAGCTGTTTTTT

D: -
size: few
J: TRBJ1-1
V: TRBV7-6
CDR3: CASSPGVWSGTEAFF
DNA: TGTGCCAGCAGCCCCGGTGTTTGGTCCGGCACTGAAGCTTTCTTT

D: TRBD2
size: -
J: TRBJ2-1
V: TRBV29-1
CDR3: CSSPGDSGGQRNEQFF
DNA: TGCAGCTCACCCGGCGATAGCGGGGGCCAGAGAAATGAGCAGTTCTTC

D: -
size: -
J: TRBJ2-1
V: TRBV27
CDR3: CASSFITANYNEQFF
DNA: TGTGCCAGCAGCTTTATAACAGCCAATTACAATGAGCAGTTCTTC

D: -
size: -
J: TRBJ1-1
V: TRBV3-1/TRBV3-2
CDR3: CASGGTTENTEAFF
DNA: TGTGCCAGCGGGGGCACCACAGAGAACACTGAAGCTTTCTTT

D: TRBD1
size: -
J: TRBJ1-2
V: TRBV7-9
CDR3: CASSSQGAEAF
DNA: TGTGCCAGCAGCTCCCAGGGGGCCGAAGCCTTC

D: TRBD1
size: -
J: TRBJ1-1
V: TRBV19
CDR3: CASTKDREGTEAFF
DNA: TGTGCCAGTACCAAGGACAGGGAGGGCACTGAAGCTTTCTTT

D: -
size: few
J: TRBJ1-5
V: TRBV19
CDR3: CASSSQGIGQPQHF
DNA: TGTGCCAGTAGTTCACAGGGCATCGGGCAGCCCCAGCATTTT

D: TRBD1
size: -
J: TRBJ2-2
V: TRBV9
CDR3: CASSERTGGVDSDTGELFF
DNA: TGTGCCAGCAGCGAAAGGACAGGGGGCGTCGATTCGGACACCGGGGAGCTGTTTTTT

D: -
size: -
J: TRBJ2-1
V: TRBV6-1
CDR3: CASSDRRGGDNEQFF
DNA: TGTGCCAGCAGTGACCGTAGGGGGGGTGACAATGAGCAGTTCTTC

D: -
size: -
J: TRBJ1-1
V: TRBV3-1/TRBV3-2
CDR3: CASSQDIGAGDQAFF
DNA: TGTGCCAGCAGCCAAGATATTGGGGCAGGGGATCAAGCTTTCTTT

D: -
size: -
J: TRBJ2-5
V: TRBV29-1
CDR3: CSVETVRQETQYF
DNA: TGCAGCGTGGAGACAGTTCGACAAGAGACCCAGTACTTC

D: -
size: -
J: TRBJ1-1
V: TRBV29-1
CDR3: CSVTKSRDTEAFF
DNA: TGCAGCGTGACCAAGAGCCGGGACACTGAAGCTTTCTTT

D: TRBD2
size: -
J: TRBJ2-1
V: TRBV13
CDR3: CASSLVGGRQFF
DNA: TGTGCCAGCAGCTTAGTAGGCGGGAGGCAGTTCTTC

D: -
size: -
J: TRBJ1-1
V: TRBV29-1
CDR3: CSVEGGGGLGTEAFF
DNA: TGCAGCGTTGAAGGAGGGGGGGGTTTAGGCACTGAAGCTTTCTTT

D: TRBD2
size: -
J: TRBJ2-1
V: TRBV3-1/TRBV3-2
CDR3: CASSQGTGGLGQFF
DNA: TGTGCCAGCAGCCAAGGGACGGGAGGACTTGGGCAGTTCTTC

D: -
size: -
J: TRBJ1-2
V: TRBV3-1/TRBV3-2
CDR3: CASSREINYGYTF
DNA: TGTGCCAGCAGTCGGGAGATTAACTATGGCTACACCTTC

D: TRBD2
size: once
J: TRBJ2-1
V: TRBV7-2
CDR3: CASSLAGGPFNEQFF
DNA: TGTGCCAGCAGCCTAGCGGGAGGGCCTTTCAATGAGCAGTTCTTC

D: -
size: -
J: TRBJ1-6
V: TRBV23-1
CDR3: CASSQRDKNSPLHF
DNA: TGCGCCAGCAGTCAACGGGACAAAAATTCACCCCTCCACTTT

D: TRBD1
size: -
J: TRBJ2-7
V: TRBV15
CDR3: CATSRGQGRTYEQYF
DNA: TGTGCCACCAGCAGAGGACAGGGCCGAACCTACGAGCAGTACTTC

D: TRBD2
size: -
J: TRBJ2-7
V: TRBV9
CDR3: CASSPRLADSTYEQYF
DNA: TGTGCCAGCAGCCCGAGGCTAGCGGATTCAACCTACGAGCAGTACTTC

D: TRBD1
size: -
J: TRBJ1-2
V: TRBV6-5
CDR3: CASSYRQGVGGYTF
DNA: TGTGCCAGCAGTTACAGACAGGGGGTAGGGGGCTACACCTTC

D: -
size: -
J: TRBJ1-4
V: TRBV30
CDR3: CAWRDQGALSEKLFF
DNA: TGTGCCTGGAGAGACCAGGGCGCGCTGAGTGAAAAACTGTTTTTT

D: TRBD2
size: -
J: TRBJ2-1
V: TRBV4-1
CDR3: CASSQPPGLAGGPFLNEQFF
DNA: TGCGCCAGCAGCCAACCACCGGGACTAGCGGGGGGGCCGTTTTTAAATGAGCAGTTCTTC

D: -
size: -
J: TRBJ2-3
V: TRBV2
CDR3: CASGRENTDTQYF
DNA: TGTGCCAGCGGGCGGGAAAACACAGATACGCAGTATTTT

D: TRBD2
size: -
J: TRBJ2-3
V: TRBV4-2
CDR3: CASSSGTTTDTQYF
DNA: TGTGCCAGCAGTTCCGGGACTACGACAGATACGCAGTATTTT

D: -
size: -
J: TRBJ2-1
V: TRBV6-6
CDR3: CASTLYNEQFF
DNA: TGTGCCAGCACCTTATACAATGAGCAGTTCTTC

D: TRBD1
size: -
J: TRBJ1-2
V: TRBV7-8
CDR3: CASSTRQGAYGYTF
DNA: TGTGCCAGCAGCACCCGACAGGGGGCGTATGGCTACACCTTC

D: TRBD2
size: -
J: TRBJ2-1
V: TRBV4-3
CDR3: CASSPTSSGSPNEQFF
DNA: TGCGCCAGCAGCCCCACGTCTAGCGGGAGTCCCAATGAGCAGTTCTTC

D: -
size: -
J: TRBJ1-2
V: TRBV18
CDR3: CASSPELNYGYTF
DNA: TGTGCCAGCTCACCGGAGCTCAACTATGGCTACACCTTC

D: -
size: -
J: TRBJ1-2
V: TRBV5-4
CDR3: CASSHPDRFNYGYTF
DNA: TGTGCCAGCAGCCACCCGGACAGATTTAACTATGGCTACACCTTC

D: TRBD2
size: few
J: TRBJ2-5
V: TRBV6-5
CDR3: CASTGSYGGGVTYF
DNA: TGTGCCAGCACGGGAAGCTACGGGGGGGGAGTGACGTACTTC

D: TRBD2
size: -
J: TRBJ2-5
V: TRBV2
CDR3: CATTERTSRETQYF
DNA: TGTGCCACGACGGAAAGGACTAGCCGGGAGACCCAGTACTTC